Below are 9 T cell receptor beta chains sequenced from a single sample in a study of blood T cells in healthy people across ages. It was with a sample-barcoded 5' primer and a J-beta primer mix that a second PCR of roughly 7 to 12 cycles was run. MiXCR, run by TCRdb on the 5' RACE reads, gives a single entry per CDR3 protein. The table records around 940,000 distinct CDR3 sequences, roughly 51% of them present only once. Sequencing input: blood. These receptors came from an older woman in good health.

In this sample, this clonotype turned up a few times. This chain links TRBV4-3 with TRBJ1-1; D uncertain. The CDR3 runs to 12 residues. Trimming pared 2 bases from V and 11 bases from J, leaving 12 bases between. Germline CDR1 and CDR2: LGHNA and YSLEER. The CDR3 region is CASSQRTGSAFF. DNA for the CDR3: TGCGCCAGCAGCCAAAGGACGGGATCGGCTTTCTTT.

On this clonotype: One end of the junction does not line up with germline, which may come from a read error. The chain employs TRBV3-1 and TRBJ2-5; TRBD1 aligns across 12 bases. The germline V gene has CDR1 LGHDT and CDR2 YNNKEL (reference sequence). The length of the CDR3 is 16 residues. For the CDR3, the DNA is TGTGCCAGCAGCCAAGGGGACAGGGGGCGGAAAGAGGCCCAGTACTTC. It is translated as CASSQGDRGRKEAQYF.

The chain employs TRBV4-1 and TRBJ2-7; 13 bases are a match to TRBD2. The CDR3 length is 15 residues. Trimming cost V 4 bases and J 7 bases; bases outside gene matches: 7. Germline loops: CDR1 MGHRA, CDR2 YSYEKL. CDR3 loop: CASSPHGLAGVEQYF. As DNA, the CDR3 is TGCGCCAGCAGCCCCCACGGACTAGCGGGAGTTGAGCAGTACTTC.

The rearrangement links TRBV24-1 to TRBJ1-2; possible D gene TRBD1, 5 bases. Deletions cut 4 bases from V and 3 bases from J, with 11 bases between. Germline assignment: CDR1 KGHDR and CDR2 SFDVKD. The CDR3 length is 14 residues. In nucleotides, the CDR3 is TGTGCCACCAGTGACACCGGGACCTACTATGGCTACACCTTC. Residues: CATSDTGTYYGYTF.

The chain recombines TRBV6-2 or TRBV6-3 with TRBJ1-5; D is uncertain. CDR1 MNHEY and CDR2 SVGEGT come from the germline V gene. The CDR3 has 14 amino acids. Trimming stripped 5 bases from V and 3 bases from J, with 11 bases between. The CDR3 DNA reads TGTGCCAGCAGTCACGACCCCTTCAATCAGCCCCAGCATTTT. The encoded protein is CASSHDPFNQPQHF.

Worth noting for this clonotype: A single base separates this from a much larger clone, so it may be a read error. The chain recombines TRBV18 with TRBJ2-6, with D perhaps matching TRBD1 (5 bases). Germline V lookup: CDR1 KGHSH, CDR2 LQKENI. Trimming shortened V by 4 bases and J by 0 bases, and 10 bases separated the two germline ends. The CDR3 spans 16 residues. The CDR3 loop reads CASSRGQASGANVLTF. CDR3 nucleotides: TGTGCCAGCTCACGGGGCCAAGCCTCTGGGGCCAACGTCCTGACTTTC.

The chain employs TRBV6-6 and TRBJ2-7; perhaps TRBD1 as D (6 bases). V lost 6 bases to trimming and J lost 1 base, with 13 bases between them. This CDR3 region has 14 residues. CDR1 is MNHNY and CDR2 is SVGAGI in the germline V gene (reference sequence). The CDR3 nucleotides read TGTGCCAGCAGACAACAGGGTCCATCCTACGAGCAGTACTTC. Amino acid sequence: CASRQQGPSYEQYF.

The genes are TRBV4-1 and TRBJ2-3, with a weak D call TRBD2 (5 bases). The V end was cut by 3 bases, the J end by 1 base, with 8 bases between. The CDR3 covers 14 residues. Per the germline V gene, CDR1 is MGHRA and CDR2 is YSYEKL. In DNA form, the CDR3 reads TGCGCCAGCAGCCACACTAGTGGCACAGATACGCAGTATTTT. Amino acids: CASSHTSGTDTQYF.

This clonotype was counted between two and nine times. The chain links TRBV7-2 to TRBJ2-7, with D possibly being TRBD2 (6 bases). Gene TRBJ2-5 matches the end of the DNA better, so the J call may be wrong. The CDR3 extends over 16 amino acids. Per the germline V gene, CDR1 is SGHTA and CDR2 is FQGNSA. Here the CDR3 DNA reads TGTGCCAGCAGCAGCCCTTTCGGGAGAGTTAAAGAGACCCAGTACTTC. Encoded protein: CASSSPFGRVKETQYF.